These 21 T cell receptor beta chains were all obtained from the same sample, sequenced in a study of blood T cell repertoires in COVID-19. Sequencing used immunoSEQ multiplex PCR; TCRdb keeps in-frame clones, though not all of them. The data hold approximately 300,000 clones, with about nine tenths observed a single time. The sequenced sample consisted of peripheral blood. Every receptor here comes from a woman aged 25-40 years with COVID-19, enrolled during active disease.

With regard to this clone: In the same sample, other DNA sequences code for this CDR3. The gene calls are TRBV11-2 and TRBJ1-2; possible D gene TRBD1, 5 bases. The CDR3 is made up of 13 amino acids. The V and J ends lost 3 bases and 2 bases respectively, with 7 bases between them. Germline V lookup: CDR1 SGHAT, CDR2 FQNNGV. CDR3 coding DNA: TGTGCCAGCAGCTTGCAGGGAAACTATGGCTACACCTTC. Translating gives CASSLQGNYGYTF.

The chain has TRBV5-1 and TRBJ1-2; TRBD1 agrees at 7 bases. Trimming removed 3 bases from V and 0 bases from J; junction bases left unmatched: 2. Germline V gene sequence: CDR1 SGHRS, CDR2 YFSETQ. The CDR3 is made up of 14 amino acids. CDR3: CASSSTGANYGYTF. The CDR3 nucleotides read TGCGCCAGCAGCTCCACAGGGGCTAACTATGGCTACACCTTC.

The rearrangement uses TRBV9 and TRBJ1-1, with unresolved D. Deletions cut 3 bases from V and 4 bases from J, with 10 bases between. This CDR3 has 13 amino acids. Per the germline V gene, CDR1 is SGDLS and CDR2 is YYNGEE. CDR3 in amino acids: CASSGRLGTEAFF. The CDR3 nucleotides are TGTGCCAGCAGCGGGAGGTTGGGCACTGAAGCTTTCTTT.

The CDR3 DNA reads as TGTGCCAGCAGTTACTCTATGTACTCCAAAGAGACCCAGTACTTC. It translates to CASSYSMYSKETQYF. The gene calls are TRBV6-6 and TRBJ2-5; D not certain. CDR3 size: 15 residues. V was clipped by 0 bases and J by 3 bases, with 11 bases between them. Germline loops: CDR1 MNHNY, CDR2 SVGAGI (reference sequence).

In this sample, this clone turned up once. The V call is TRBV24-1, the J call TRBJ2-5, with TRBD2 matching over 12 bases. The CDR3 spans 18 residues. From germline, CDR1 is KGHDR and CDR2 SFDVKD. V lost 5 bases, J lost 4 bases, and 13 bases stayed unmatched. DNA for the CDR3: TGTGCCACCAGTGGGGGCAAACTAGCGGGGGGCCCGGGAGAGACCCAGTACTTC. It translates to CATSGGKLAGGPGETQYF.

The chain carries TRBV6-5 and TRBJ2-2; 10 bases match TRBD1. Trimming cost V 8 bases and J 8 bases; bases outside gene matches: 2. This CDR3 comprises 12 residues. Germline V gene sequence: CDR1 MNHEY, CDR2 SVGAGI. This CDR3 reads CASGQGVGELFF. The CDR3 DNA sequence: TGTGCCAGCGGACAGGGGGTAGGGGAGCTGTTTTTT.

The CDR3 nucleotides read TGTGCCAGCAGCCTGGGACTACTCCCTGACAATGAGCAGTTCTTC. This gives the protein CASSLGLLPDNEQFF. The chain links TRBV7-2 to TRBJ2-1; 7 nucleotides match TRBD2. CDR3 size: 15 residues. The V gene's germline CDR1 is SGHTA and CDR2 FQGNSA. V was clipped by 5 bases and J by 5 bases; unmatched bases: 9.

The genes are TRBV21-1 and TRBJ2-7; TRBD1 is the table's D call and was not checked against the DNA. TRBV21-1 is listed as a pseudogene. The CDR3 covers 18 residues. CDR3 sequence reads: CASSKRGQGFLWTYEQYV. The CDR3 nucleotides are TGTGCCAGCAGCAAAAGGGGACAGGGTTTTCTTTGGACCTACGAGCAGTACGTC.

This chain links TRBV13 with TRBJ1-3; 8 bases match TRBD1. CDR3 size: 14 residues. The J segment lost 8 bases and the V segment lost 4 bases, leaving 7 bases of the junction unmatched. Germline V gene sequence: CDR1 PRHDT, CDR2 FYEKMQ (reference sequence). The CDR3 DNA sequence: TGTGCCAGCAGCTCCGGACAGGGTCCATACACCATATATTTT. Amino acids: CASSSGQGPYTIYF.

V and J are TRBV5-4 and TRBJ1-2; 10 bases align to TRBD1. This CDR3 spans 18 amino acids. Germline assignment: CDR1 SGHNT and CDR2 YYREEE (reference sequence). V shed 3 bases and J 5 bases; nucleotides not matched to a gene: 16. In nucleotides, the CDR3 is TGTGCCAGCAGCTCCGCCCTGACAGGGGGCGCTTCCACTTATGGCTACACCTTC. This sequence encodes CASSSALTGGASTYGYTF.

The V and J genes are TRBV18 and TRBJ1-2; 8 bases map to TRBD1. Germline V gives CDR1 KGHSH, CDR2 LQKENI. V dropped 6 bases and J dropped 5; count of bases not matched to a gene: 11. CDR3 length: 15 amino acids. CDR3 DNA: TGTGCCAGCTCCCGAAACCCAGGGGGCGAATATGGCTACACCTTC. Its translation: CASSRNPGGEYGYTF.

This clone was counted a few times. J is TRBJ1-1 and V is TRBV28, with TRBD1 matching 9 bases. CDR3 length: 16 residues. V trimming: 11 bases; J trimming: 5 bases; junction bases outside the gene matches: 18. Germline CDR1 is MDHEN and CDR2 is SYDVKM. As DNA, the CDR3 is TGTGCCTCCCCCCCCCGGACAGGGGCAAGTTGGACTGAAGCTTTCTTT. Its protein product is CASPPRTGASWTEAFF.

CDR3: CASSVLAGTAYGYTF. The CDR3 DNA sequence: TGTGCCAGCAGTGTACTTGCCGGGACAGCCTATGGCTACACCTTC. The rearrangement joins TRBV11-2 to TRBJ1-2; the match to TRBD1 covers 7 bases. This CDR3 comprises 15 residues. CDR1 is SGHAT and CDR2 is FQNNGV in the germline V gene. The V segment lost 6 bases and the J segment 4 bases; nucleotides outside the gene matches: 11.

The sample holds one count of this clone. The chain carries TRBV30 and TRBJ1-2; D might be TRBD1 (5 bases). Germline-derived CDR1 and CDR2 are GTSNPN and SVGIG (reference sequence). The V end was cut by 0 bases, the J end by 0 bases, with 14 bases between. This CDR3 spans 16 amino acids. The CDR3 nucleotides read TGTGCCTGGAGTGTAGGCGAACAGACAGCTAACTATGGCTACACCTTC. Amino acid sequence: CAWSVGEQTANYGYTF.

The rearrangement links TRBV28 to TRBJ2-1, with D perhaps matching TRBD2 (6 bases). Germline V gives CDR1 MDHEN, CDR2 SYDVKM. The CDR3 loop spans 12 amino acids. V lost 8 bases and J 9 bases, leaving 14 bases between the germline ends. The CDR3 sequence is CASGITSSEQFF. In DNA form, the CDR3 reads TGTGCCAGCGGAATAACTAGCAGTGAGCAGTTCTTC.

On this clone: This sample includes further DNA sequences coding for the same CDR3. The chain is built from TRBV6-5 and TRBJ1-5; D not certain. Between the trimmed V and J ends, which lost 2 bases and 1 base, there was a span of 3 bases. The CDR3 length is 13 residues. The germline gives CDR1 MNHEY, CDR2 SVGAGI. The CDR3 nucleotides read TGTGCCAGCAGTTACGGCAGCAATCAGCCCCAGCATTTT. Residues: CASSYGSNQPQHF.

The chain has TRBV7-7 and TRBJ1-2; no clear D gene. The CDR3 runs 15 residues. The germline V and J ends were trimmed by 1 base and 0 bases, with 9 bases remaining between them. Germline CDR1 and CDR2: SSHAT and FNYEAQ (reference sequence). CDR3 sequence: CASSLGGGSNYGYTF. The DNA for the CDR3 is TGTGCCAGCAGCTTAGGGGGAGGATCTAACTATGGCTACACCTTC.

The V call is TRBV30, the J call TRBJ1-5; TRBD1 agrees at 9 bases. CDR1 is GTSNPN, CDR2 SVGIG, per germline (reference sequence). V dropped 3 bases and J dropped 4; count of bases not matched to a gene: 4. This CDR3 is 14 amino acids long. DNA for the CDR3: TGTGCCTGGAGCCCTGGACAGGGGAATCAGCCCCAGCATTTT. Its translation is CAWSPGQGNQPQHF.

The chain joins TRBV21-1 to TRBJ2-7; TRBD1 is taken as the D call from the table, unchecked against the DNA. TRBV21-1 is a pseudogene. CDR3 length equals 14 residues. The CDR3 DNA is TGTGCCAGCAGCCCAACAGGTAGGGACTACGAGCAGTACGTC. This gives the protein CASSPTGRDYEQYV.

The chain links TRBV10-1 to TRBJ2-3; D gene uncertain. V was cut by 2 bases and J by 0 bases, with 9 bases left in between. The CDR3 extends over 15 amino acids. Per the germline V gene, CDR1 is WNHNN and CDR2 is SYGVQD (reference sequence). The CDR3, as DNA: TGCGCCAGCAGTGAGACAGACCCTAGCACAGATACGCAGTATTTT. This gives the protein CASSETDPSTDTQYF.

J is TRBJ1-3 and V is TRBV5-1; tentative D call: TRBD1 (5 bases). V was pared by 6 bases and J by 0 bases, with 10 bases between. This CDR3 is 14 amino acids long. Germline CDR1 reads SGHRS; CDR2 reads YFSETQ. CDR3 sequence (DNA): TGCGCCAGCAAGGACACCAACTCTGGAAACACCATATATTTT. The encoded protein is CASKDTNSGNTIYF.